This T cell receptor (beta chain) was captured in a study of blood T cell repertoires in COVID-19. Clones were sequenced by immunoSEQ multiplex PCR, and TCRdb holds only the in-frame ones, with some missing. This sample yields around 300,000 clones, of which 85% to 90% are seen a single time; 2.4% belongs to the top ten. The CDR3 is 17 amino acids. The receptor was isolated from a woman under 30 who had recovered from COVID-19. The specimen sequenced was PBMCs or T cells enriched from blood (not recorded which). The chain links TRBV21-1 to TRBJ2-2; the tabulated D call, TRBD1, remains unverified against the DNA. TRBV21-1 is a known pseudogene. The CDR3 sequence: CASPQTSPDRAGGELFF. CDR3 DNA sequence: TGTGCCAGTCCCCAAACTAGCCCGGACAGGGCGGGCGGGGAGCTGTTTTTT.